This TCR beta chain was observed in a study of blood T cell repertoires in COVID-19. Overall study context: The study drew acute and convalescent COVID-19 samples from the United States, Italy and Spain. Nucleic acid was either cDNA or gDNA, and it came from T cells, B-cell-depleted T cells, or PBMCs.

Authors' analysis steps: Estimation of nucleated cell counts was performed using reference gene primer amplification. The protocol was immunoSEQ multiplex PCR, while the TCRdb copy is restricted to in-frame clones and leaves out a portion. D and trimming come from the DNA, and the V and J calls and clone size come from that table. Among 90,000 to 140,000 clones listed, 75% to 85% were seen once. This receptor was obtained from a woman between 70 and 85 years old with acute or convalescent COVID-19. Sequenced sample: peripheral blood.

The CDR3 spells CASRIIAGSGSNEQFF. The CDR3 region has the DNA TGTGCCAGCAGAATTATCGCGGGGAGCGGGTCCAATGAGCAGTTCTTC. V is TRBV28 and J is TRBJ2-1, with a tentative D call TRBD2 (6 bases). Looked up from germline, CDR1 is MDHEN and CDR2 is SYDVKM. Trimming left V 6 bases short and J 6 bases short, with 21 bases between. The CDR3 spans 16 residues.